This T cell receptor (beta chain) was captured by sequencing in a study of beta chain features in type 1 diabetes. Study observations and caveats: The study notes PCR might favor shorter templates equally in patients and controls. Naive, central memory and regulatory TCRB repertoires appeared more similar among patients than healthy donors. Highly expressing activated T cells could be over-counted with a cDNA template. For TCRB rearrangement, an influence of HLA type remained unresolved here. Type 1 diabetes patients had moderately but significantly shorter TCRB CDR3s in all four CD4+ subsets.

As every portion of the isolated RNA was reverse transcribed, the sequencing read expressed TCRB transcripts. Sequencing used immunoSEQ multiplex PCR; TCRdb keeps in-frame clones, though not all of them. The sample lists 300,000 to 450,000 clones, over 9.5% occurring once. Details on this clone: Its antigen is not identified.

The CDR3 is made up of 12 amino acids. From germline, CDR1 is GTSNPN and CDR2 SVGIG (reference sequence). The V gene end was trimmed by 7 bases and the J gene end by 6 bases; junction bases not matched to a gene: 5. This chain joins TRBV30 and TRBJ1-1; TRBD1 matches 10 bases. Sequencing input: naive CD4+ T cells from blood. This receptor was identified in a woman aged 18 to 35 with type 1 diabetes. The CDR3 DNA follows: TGTGCCTCCGGGACAGGGGTAGCTGAAGCTTTCTTT. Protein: CASGTGVAEAFF.